This section outlines one T cell receptor (beta chain) sequence together with its context. Mismatch with germline at one junction end may stem from a read error. This sample is part of a study of control samples from healthy donors and cancer patients. Profiling relied on immunoSEQ multiplex PCR, and the TCRdb table lists in-frame clones only, not all of them. The sample contains around 82,000 clones, approximately 90% of which appear only once. In germline, CDR1 is SGDLS, CDR2 YYNGEE. This CDR3 is 14 amino acids long. The TCR sequence derives from a middle-aged man in good health. The rearrangement joins TRBV9 to TRBJ2-2; D uncertain. Sequenced material: blood. For the CDR3, the DNA is TGTGCCAGCAGCGCAGTAAGGAACGCCGGGGAGCTGTTTTTT. Protein product: CASSAVRNAGELFF.